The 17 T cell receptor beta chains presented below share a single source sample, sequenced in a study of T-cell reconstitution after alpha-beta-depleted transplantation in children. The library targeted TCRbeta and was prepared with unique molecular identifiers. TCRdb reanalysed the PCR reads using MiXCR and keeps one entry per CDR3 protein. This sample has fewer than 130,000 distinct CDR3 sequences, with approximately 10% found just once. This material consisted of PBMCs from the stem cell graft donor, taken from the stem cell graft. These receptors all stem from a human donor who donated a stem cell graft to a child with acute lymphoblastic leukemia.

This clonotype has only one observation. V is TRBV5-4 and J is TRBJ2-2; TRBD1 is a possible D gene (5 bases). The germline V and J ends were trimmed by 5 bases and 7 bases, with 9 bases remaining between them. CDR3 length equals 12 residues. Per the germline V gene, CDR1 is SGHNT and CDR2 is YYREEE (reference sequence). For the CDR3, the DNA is TGTGCCAGCAGTCAGGGCGGCGGGGAGCTGTTTTTT. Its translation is CASSQGGGELFF. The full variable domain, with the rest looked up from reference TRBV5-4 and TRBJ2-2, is ETGVTQSPTHLIKTRGQQVTLRCSSQSGHNTVSWYQQALGQGPQFIFQYYREEENGRGNFPPRFSGLQFPNYSSELNVNALELDDSALYLCASSQGGGELFFGEGSRLTVL.

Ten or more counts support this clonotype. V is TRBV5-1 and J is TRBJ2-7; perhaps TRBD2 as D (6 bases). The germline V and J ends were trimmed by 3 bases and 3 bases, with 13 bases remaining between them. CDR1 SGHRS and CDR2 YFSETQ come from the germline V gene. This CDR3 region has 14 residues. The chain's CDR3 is CASSSGSNSYEQYF. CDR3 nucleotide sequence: TGCGCCAGCAGCTCCGGGAGTAACAGCTACGAGCAGTACTTC.

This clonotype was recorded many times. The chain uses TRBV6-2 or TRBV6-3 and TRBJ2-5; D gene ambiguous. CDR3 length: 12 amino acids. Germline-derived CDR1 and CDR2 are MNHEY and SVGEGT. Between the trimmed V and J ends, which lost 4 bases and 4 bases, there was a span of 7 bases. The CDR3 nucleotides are TGTGCCAGCAGTTTCGACCTAGAGACCCAGTACTTC. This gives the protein CASSFDLETQYF.

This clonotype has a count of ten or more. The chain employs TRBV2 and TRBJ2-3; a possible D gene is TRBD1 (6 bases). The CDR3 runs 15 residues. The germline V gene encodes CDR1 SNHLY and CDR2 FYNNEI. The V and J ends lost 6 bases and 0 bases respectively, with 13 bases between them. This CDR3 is CASRTQGLSTDTQYF. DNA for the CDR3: TGTGCCAGCAGGACCCAGGGGCTTAGCACAGATACGCAGTATTTT.

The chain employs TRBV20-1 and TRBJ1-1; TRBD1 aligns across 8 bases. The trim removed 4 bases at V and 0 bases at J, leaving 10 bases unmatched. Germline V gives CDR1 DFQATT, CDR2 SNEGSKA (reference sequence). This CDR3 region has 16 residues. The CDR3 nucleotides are TGCAGTGCTATCCACACAGGGACAGGTATGAACACTGAAGCTTTCTTT. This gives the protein CSAIHTGTGMNTEAFF.

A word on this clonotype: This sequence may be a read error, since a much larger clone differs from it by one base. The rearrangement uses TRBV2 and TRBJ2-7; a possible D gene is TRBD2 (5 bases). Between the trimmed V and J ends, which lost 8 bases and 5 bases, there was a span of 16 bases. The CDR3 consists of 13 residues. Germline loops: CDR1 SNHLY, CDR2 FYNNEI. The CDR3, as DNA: TGTGCCAGCGAGGCTAGCCAAGTGAACGAGCAGTACTTC. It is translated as CASEASQVNEQYF. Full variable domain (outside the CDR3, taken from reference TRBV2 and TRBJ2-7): EPEVTQTPSHQVTQMGQEVILRCVPISNHLYFYWYRQILGQKVEFLVSFYNNEISEKSEIFDDQFSVERPDGSNFTLKIRSTKLEDSAMYFCASEASQVNEQYFGPGTRLTVT.

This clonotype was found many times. The chain's CDR3 is CASSRSLGLAGPDTDTQYF. DNA of the CDR3: TGTGCCAGCAGCCGATCCTTGGGACTAGCGGGACCGGATACAGATACGCAGTATTTT. V is TRBV12-3 or TRBV12-4 and J is TRBJ2-3, with 13 bases aligning to TRBD2. The CDR3 contains 19 residues. V shed 6 bases, J shed 3 bases, and the junction held 15 bases outside the gene matches.

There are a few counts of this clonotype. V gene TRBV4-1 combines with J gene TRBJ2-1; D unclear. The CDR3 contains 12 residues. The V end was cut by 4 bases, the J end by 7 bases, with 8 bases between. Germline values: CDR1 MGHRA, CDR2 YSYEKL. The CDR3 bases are TGCGCCAGCAGCCCATATAGTAATGAGCAGTTCTTC. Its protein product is CASSPYSNEQFF.

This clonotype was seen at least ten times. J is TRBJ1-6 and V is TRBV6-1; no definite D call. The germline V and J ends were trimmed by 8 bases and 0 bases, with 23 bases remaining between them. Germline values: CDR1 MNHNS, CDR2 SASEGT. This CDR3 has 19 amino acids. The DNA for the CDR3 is TGTGCCAGCTCTTGGCTGCAGGACCCTTCCAGCTCCTATAATTCACCCCTCCACTTT. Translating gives CASSWLQDPSSSYNSPLHF.

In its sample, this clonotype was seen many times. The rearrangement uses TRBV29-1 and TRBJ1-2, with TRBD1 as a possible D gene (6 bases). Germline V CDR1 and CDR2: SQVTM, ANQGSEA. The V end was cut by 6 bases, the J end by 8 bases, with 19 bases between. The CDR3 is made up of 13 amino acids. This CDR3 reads CSVSLGQGRGYTF. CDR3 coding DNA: TGCAGCGTCTCACTGGGGCAGGGGAGGGGCTACACCTTC.

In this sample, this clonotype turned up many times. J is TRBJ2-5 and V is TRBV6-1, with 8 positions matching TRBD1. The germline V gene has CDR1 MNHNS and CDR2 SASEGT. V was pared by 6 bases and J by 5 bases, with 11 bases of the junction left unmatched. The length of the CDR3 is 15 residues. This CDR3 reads CASSRLVRGQETQYF. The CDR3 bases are TGTGCCAGCAGCCGACTGGTCAGGGGGCAGGAGACCCAGTACTTC.

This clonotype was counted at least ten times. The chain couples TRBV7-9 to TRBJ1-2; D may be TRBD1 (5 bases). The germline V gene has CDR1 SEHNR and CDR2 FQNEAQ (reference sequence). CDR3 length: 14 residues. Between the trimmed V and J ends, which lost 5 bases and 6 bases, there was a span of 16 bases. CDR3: CASSAGTPRDGYTF. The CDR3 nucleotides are TGTGCCAGCAGCGCCGGGACCCCGAGAGATGGCTACACCTTC.

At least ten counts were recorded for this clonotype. CDR3 DNA sequence: TGCAGTGCTAGTTCTTTCGGTGAGCAGTTCTTC. Its translation: CSASSFGEQFF. This sequence joins TRBV20-1 and TRBJ2-1; D unclear. V was cut by 3 bases and J by 9 bases, with 9 bases left in between. Germline V lookup: CDR1 DFQATT, CDR2 SNEGSKA (reference sequence). The CDR3 has 11 residues.

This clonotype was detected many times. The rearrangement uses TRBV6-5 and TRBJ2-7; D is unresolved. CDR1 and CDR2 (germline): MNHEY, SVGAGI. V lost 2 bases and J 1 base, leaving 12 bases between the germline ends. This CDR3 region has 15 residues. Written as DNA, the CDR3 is TGTGCCAGCAGTTACATGCCGGGCCAGTCCTACGAGCAGTACTTC. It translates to CASSYMPGQSYEQYF.

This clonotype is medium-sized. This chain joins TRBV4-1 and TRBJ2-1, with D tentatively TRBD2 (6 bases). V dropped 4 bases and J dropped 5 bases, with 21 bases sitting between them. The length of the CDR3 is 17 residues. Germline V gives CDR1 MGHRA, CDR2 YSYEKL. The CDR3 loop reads CASSRIGAGTSDNEQFF. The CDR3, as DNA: TGCGCCAGCAGCCGCATAGGGGCTGGGACTTCTGACAATGAGCAGTTCTTC.

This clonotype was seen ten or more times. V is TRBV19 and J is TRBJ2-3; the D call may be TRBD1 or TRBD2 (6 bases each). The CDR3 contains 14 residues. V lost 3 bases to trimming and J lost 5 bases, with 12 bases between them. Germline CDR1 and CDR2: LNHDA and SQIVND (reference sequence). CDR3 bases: TGTGCCAGTAGTATGCGGGACACCCGAGATACGCAGTATTTT. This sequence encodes CASSMRDTRDTQYF.

The CDR3 DNA sequence: TGCAGCGTTACAGGGTCTGAGCAGTTCTTC. It is translated as CSVTGSEQFF. The J gene is TRBJ2-1, the V gene TRBV29-1, with D possibly matching TRBD1 (6 bases). Per the germline V gene, CDR1 is SQVTM and CDR2 is ANQGSEA. The CDR3 loop spans 10 amino acids. The V end was cut by 5 bases, the J end by 9 bases, with 8 bases between.